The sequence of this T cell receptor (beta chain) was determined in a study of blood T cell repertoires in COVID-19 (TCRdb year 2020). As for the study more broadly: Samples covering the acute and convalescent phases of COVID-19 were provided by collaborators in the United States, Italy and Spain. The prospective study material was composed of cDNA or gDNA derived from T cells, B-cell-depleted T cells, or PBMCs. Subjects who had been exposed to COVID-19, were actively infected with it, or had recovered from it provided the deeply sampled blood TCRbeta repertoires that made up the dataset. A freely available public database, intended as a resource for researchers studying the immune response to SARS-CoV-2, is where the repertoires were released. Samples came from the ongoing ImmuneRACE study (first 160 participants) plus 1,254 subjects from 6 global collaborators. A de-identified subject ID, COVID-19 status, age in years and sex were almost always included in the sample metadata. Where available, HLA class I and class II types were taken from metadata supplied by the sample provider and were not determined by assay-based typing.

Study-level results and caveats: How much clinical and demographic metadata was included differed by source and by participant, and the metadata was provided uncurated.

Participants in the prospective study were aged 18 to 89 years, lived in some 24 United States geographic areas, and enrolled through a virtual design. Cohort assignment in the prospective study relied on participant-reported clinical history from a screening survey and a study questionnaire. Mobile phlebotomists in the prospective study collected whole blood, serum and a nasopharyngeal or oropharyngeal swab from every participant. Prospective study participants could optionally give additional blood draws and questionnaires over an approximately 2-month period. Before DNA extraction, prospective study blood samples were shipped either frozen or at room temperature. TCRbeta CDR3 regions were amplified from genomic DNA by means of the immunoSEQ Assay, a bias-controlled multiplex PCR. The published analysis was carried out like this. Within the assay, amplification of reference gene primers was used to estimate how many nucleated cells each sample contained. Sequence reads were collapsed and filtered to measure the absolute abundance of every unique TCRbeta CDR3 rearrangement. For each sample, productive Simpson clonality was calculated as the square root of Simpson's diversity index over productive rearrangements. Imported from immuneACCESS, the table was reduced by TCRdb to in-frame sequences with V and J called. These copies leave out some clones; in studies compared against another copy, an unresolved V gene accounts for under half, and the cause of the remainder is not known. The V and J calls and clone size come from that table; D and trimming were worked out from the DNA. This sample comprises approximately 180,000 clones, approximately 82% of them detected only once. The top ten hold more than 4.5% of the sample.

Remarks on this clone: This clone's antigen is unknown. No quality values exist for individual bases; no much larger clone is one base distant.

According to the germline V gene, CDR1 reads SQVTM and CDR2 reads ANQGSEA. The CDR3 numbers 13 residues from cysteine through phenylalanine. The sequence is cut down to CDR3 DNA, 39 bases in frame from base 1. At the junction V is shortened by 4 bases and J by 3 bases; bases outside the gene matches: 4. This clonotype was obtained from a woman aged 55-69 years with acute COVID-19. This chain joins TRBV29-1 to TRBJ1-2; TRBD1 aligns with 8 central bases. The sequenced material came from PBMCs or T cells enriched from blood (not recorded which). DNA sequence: TGCAGCGTTGCCACAGGGGGGGACTATGGCTACACCTTC. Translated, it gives CSVATGGDYGYTF.